This is a list of T cell receptor beta chains from one sample in a study of glioma-infiltrating T cells. MiXCR was run by TCRdb on the multiplex PCR reads, yielding one entry per CDR3 protein. Here the sample spans some 10,000 distinct CDR3 sequences, under 60% being singletons. What was sequenced was glioma tissue, nonneoplastic brain tissue, or PBMCs (not recorded which). The receptors here all came from a human donor with low-grade glioma or glioblastoma, undergoing nonglioma brain surgery, or in good health (not recorded which). The CDR3 runs from the conserved cysteine through the conserved F or W. A D gene is named only where the DNA matches it firmly. Clone size is given for some rows only: seen once, a few or many times, or a class if the clone is expanded.

clone size	D gene	V gene	J gene	CDR3 protein	CDR3 DNA
NA	NA	TRBV7-9	TRBJ2-1	CASNKPTGTYNEKFF	TGTGCCAGCAACAAACCGACAGGAACCTACAATGAGAAGTTCTTC
NA	TRBD2	TRBV25-1	TRBJ2-7	CASSDTSGIWNEKYF	TGTGCCAGCAGTGATACTAGCGGGATATGGAACGAGAAGTACTTC
once	NA	TRBV2	TRBJ2-4	CASSEGHPGLAKNIQYF	TGTGCCAGCAGTGAGGGCCATCCGGGACTGGCCAAAAACATTCAGTACTTC
NA	NA	TRBV11-3	TRBJ1-1	CASNLGAEAFF	TGTGCCAGCAACCTGGGGGCTGAAGCTTTCTTT
NA	NA	TRBV4-3	TRBJ1-2	CASSQEAVTLEKYDYTF	TGCGCCAGCAGCCAAGAGGCGGTGACACTAGAAAAATATGACTACACCTTC
NA	NA	TRBV20-1	TRBJ2-2	CSARVTGGVELFF	TGCAGTGCTAGAGTGACCGGGGGCGTGGAGCTGTTTTTC
NA	NA	TRBV27	TRBJ2-1	CASRRGDEQFF	TGTGCCAGCAGGCGAGGGGATGAGCAGTTCTTC
medium-sized	NA	TRBV2	TRBJ2-7	CASSDGRGDDEQYF	TGTGCCAGCAGTGACGGACGGGGTGATGACGAGCAGTACTTC
many	NA	TRBV7-9	TRBJ2-3	CASSPTQYRDFTDTQYF	TGTGCCAGCAGCCCTACTCAATACAGGGATTTCACAGATACGCAGTATTTT
NA	TRBD2	TRBV20-1	TRBJ2-7	CSASSYGLADEQYF	TGCAGTGCCAGCAGCTATGGACTAGCGGATGAGCAGTACTTC
NA	NA	TRBV20-1	TRBJ2-3	CSASKAGARDSNQPQYF	TGCAGTGCCAGCAAGGCTGGTGCCAGGGATAGCAACCAGCCCCAGTATTTT
medium-sized	TRBD1	TRBV14	TRBJ2-2	CASSPPGQGYTGELFF	TGTGCCAGCAGCCCGCCGGGACAGGGATACACCGGGGAGCTGTTTTTT
once	NA	TRBV2	TRBJ2-1	CASTESSYNEEFF	TGTGCCAGCACCGAGAGTTCCTACAATGAGGAGTTCTTC
NA	TRBD2	TRBV27	TRBJ2-2	CASSPPAGDTGELFF	TGTGCCAGCAGTCCTCCAGCGGGAGACACCGGGGAGCTGTTTTTT
medium-sized	NA	TRBV4-2	TRBJ2-7	CASSQDFASSYEQYF	TGTGCCAGCAGCCAAGATTTTGCAAGCTCCTACGAGCAGTACTTC
NA	TRBD2	TRBV20-1	TRBJ2-1	CSAGDGLAGENEKFF	TGCAGTGCTGGAGACGGACTAGCGGGCGAAAATGAGAAGTTCTTC
many	TRBD2	TRBV5-1	TRBJ2-3	CASSFPSGTSADTQYF	TGCGCCAGCAGCTTCCCATCCGGGACTAGCGCAGATACGCAGTATTTT
NA	TRBD2	TRBV24-1	TRBJ2-3	CVTSDGLAAYKDTQYF	TGTGTCACCAGTGATGGACTAGCGGCTTACAAAGATACGCAGTATTTT
NA	NA	TRBV20-1	TRBJ2-7	CSARGSSYEQYF	TGCAGTGCTAGAGGGTCTAGCTACGAGCAGTACTTC
medium-sized	TRBD2	TRBV5-1	TRBJ2-1	CASSWTSGSGNEQFF	TGCGCCAGCAGCTGGACTAGCGGGAGTGGCAATGAGCAGTTCTTC
medium-sized	NA	TRBV7-2	TRBJ1-2	CASSTPSRANYGYTF	TGTGCCAGCAGCACACCCTCCCGGGCCAACTATGGCTACACCTTC
NA	TRBD2	TRBV28	TRBJ2-7	CARSLLGGPLYEKYF	TGTGCCAGAAGTTTACTGGGAGGGCCCCTATACGAGAAGTACTTC
medium-sized	NA	TRBV20-1	TRBJ1-1	CSALLGGNTEAFF	TGCAGTGCGCTCCTGGGGGGTAACACTGAAGCTTTCTTT
NA	TRBD2	TRBV20-1	TRBJ2-7	CSACAPGLGVLEQYF	TGCAGTGCCTGTGCCCCGGGACTAGGGGTTTTGGAGCAGTACTTC
NA	TRBD2	TRBV12-3/TRBV12-4	TRBJ2-1	CASSSLGLLRQFF	TGTGCCAGCAGTTCCCTGGGACTATTGCGGCAGTTCTTC
many	NA	TRBV9	TRBJ2-5	CASSPPLANQETQYF	TGTGCCAGCAGCCCACCGCTTGCGAACCAAGAGACCCAGTACTTC
NA	NA	TRBV20-1	TRBJ2-1	CSAIYLEGRVNEQFF	TGCAGTGCTATATACCTGGAGGGCCGGGTCAATGAGCAGTTCTTC
medium-sized	NA	TRBV6-1	TRBJ2-2	CASSPKEVADMRRVFAGELFF	TGTGCCAGCAGCCCAAAAGAGGTAGCGGACATGAGAAGGGTATTCGCCGGGGAGCTGTTTTTT
NA	TRBD1	TRBV6-1	TRBJ2-3	CASTEQGASGTDTQYF	TGTGCCAGCACTGAACAGGGGGCTAGCGGCACAGATACGCAGTATTTT
once	TRBD2	TRBV7-9	TRBJ2-7	CASSLLSGSLGTSVRAYEQYF	TGTGCCAGCAGCTTACTATCTGGCAGTCTTGGGACTAGCGTGAGGGCCTATGAGCAGTACTTC
NA	NA	TRBV30	TRBJ1-1	CAWSVNPNTEALF	TGTGCCTGGAGTGTAAACCCGAACACTGAAGCTCTCTTT
NA	NA	TRBV19	TRBJ1-2	CASSRRSPHGYTF	TGTGCCAGTAGTAGGCGGTCGCCTCATGGCTACACCTTC
NA	NA	TRBV28	TRBJ1-5	CASWALDDSNQPQHF	TGTGCCAGCTGGGCTTTGGACGATAGCAATCAGCCCCAGCATTTT
NA	TRBD1	TRBV29-1	TRBJ1-2	CSVEGSIRDRGSVYTF	TGCAGCGTTGAAGGTTCTATACGGGACAGGGGATCTGTCTATACCTTC
NA	NA	TRBV6-5	TRBJ2-7	CASSPAAGTEAYEQYF	TGTGCCAGCAGTCCGGCCGCCGGGACGGAGGCCTACGAGCAGTACTTC
medium-sized	NA	TRBV6-6	TRBJ2-2	CASSYDDTGELFF	TGTGCCAGCAGTTACGATGACACCGGGGAGCTGTTTTTT
NA	NA	TRBV10-3	TRBJ1-2	CAIGENGGRYGYTF	TGTGCCATAGGTGAGAATGGGGGTCGCTATGGCTACACCTTC
many	NA	TRBV29-1	TRBJ1-1	CSVEDLRENTEAFF	TGCAGCGTTGAAGATCTTCGGGAGAACACTGAAGCTTTCTTT
medium-sized	TRBD2	TRBV28	TRBJ2-1	CASSLKGTRVYNEQFF	TGTGCCAGCAGTCTCAAGGGGACTAGGGTATACAATGAGCAGTTCTTC
NA	NA	TRBV28	TRBJ1-1	CASSSGLGWGNTEAFF	TGTGCCAGCAGCTCGGGGCTCGGCTGGGGGAACACTGAAGCTTTCTTT
medium-sized	NA	TRBV11-2	TRBJ2-3	CASCSTTPCTDTQYF	TGTGCCAGCTGCTCTACCACCCCTTGCACAGATACGCAGTATTTT
NA	TRBD2	TRBV15	TRBJ2-1	CATSRDSSSGRGSSSYNEEFF	TGTGCCACCAGCAGAGATTCATCTAGCGGGAGAGGGTCGAGCTCTTACAATGAGGAGTTCTTC